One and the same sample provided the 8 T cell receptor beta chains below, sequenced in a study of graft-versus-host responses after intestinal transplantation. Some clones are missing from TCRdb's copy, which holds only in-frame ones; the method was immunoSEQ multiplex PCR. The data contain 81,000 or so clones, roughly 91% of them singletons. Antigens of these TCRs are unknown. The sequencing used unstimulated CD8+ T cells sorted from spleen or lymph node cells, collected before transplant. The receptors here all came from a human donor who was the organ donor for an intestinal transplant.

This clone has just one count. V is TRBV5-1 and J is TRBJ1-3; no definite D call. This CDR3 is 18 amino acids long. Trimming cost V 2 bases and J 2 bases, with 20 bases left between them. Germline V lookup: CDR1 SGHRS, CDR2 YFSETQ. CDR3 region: CASSLFGLSIVAGNTIYF. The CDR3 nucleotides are TGCGCCAGCAGCTTATTCGGGTTGTCTATAGTAGCTGGAAACACCATATATTTT.

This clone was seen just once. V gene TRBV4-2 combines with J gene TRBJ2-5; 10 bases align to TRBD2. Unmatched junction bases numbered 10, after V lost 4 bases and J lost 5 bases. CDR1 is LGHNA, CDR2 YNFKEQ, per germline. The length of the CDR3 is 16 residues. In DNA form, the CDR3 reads TGTGCCAGCAGCCCCCACCAGCGGGGGGGCCGGGAGACCCAGTACTTC. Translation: CASSPHQRGGRETQYF.

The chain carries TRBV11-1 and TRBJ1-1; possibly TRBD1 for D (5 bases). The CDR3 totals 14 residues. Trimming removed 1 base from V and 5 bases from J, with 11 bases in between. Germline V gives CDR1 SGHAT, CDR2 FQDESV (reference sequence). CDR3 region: CASSLVPGVTEAFF. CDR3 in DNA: TGTGCCAGCAGCTTAGTGCCGGGGGTGACTGAAGCTTTCTTT.

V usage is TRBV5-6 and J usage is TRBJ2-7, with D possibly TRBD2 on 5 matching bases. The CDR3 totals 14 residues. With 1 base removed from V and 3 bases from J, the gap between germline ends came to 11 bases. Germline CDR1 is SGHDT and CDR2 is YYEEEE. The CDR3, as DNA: TGTGCCAGCAGCTTGTCGCGGGCCTTCTACGAGCAGTACTTC. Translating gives CASSLSRAFYEQYF.

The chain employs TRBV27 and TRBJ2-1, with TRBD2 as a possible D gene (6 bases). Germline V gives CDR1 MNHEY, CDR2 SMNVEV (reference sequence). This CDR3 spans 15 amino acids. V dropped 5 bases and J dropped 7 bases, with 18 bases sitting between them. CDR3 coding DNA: TGTGCCAGCAGTCCCCGGAGGGGAGGAGGAAATGAGCAGTTCTTC. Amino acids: CASSPRRGGGNEQFF.

CDR3 loop: CASSRTGGSGYTF. CDR3 bases: TGTGCCAGCAGCCGGACAGGGGGCTCTGGCTACACCTTC. The chain is built from TRBV7-6 and TRBJ1-2; 11 positions match TRBD1. The germline V gene has CDR1 SGHVS and CDR2 FNYEAQ. Germline trimming cut 5 bases from V and 7 bases from J; bases unmatched to any gene: 3. This CDR3 contains 13 residues.

The CDR3 DNA sequence: TGTGCCAGCAGCCAAGGTGACAAAATTCAGTACTTC. Amino acid sequence: CASSQGDKIQYF. The chain links TRBV4-2 to TRBJ2-4; D is uncertain. Germline V gene data show CDR1 as LGHNA and CDR2 as YNFKEQ. The V and J ends lost 1 base and 10 bases respectively, with 8 bases between them. The CDR3 runs 12 residues.

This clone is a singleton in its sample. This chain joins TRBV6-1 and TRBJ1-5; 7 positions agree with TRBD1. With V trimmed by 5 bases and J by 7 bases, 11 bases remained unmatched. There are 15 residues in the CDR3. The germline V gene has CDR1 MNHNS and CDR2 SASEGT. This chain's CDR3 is CASSTRQGGGQPQHF. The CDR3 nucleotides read TGTGCCAGCAGTACCCGACAGGGAGGAGGCCAGCCCCAGCATTTT.